This TCR beta chain was sequenced in a study of neurological immune-mediated disorders. One entry per CDR3 protein, called by TCRdb with MiXCR from the 5' RACE reads. The sample has tens of thousands of distinct CDR3 sequences; 10% are singletons. The germline V gene has CDR1 MNHEY and CDR2 SVGEGT. V was pared by 6 bases and J by 0 bases, with 13 bases of the junction left unmatched. CDR3 length equals 19 residues. The J gene is TRBJ2-2, the V gene TRBV6-2 or TRBV6-3, with TRBD1 matching 10 bases. The TCR originated in a man in his forties or fifties in good health. Sequencing used PBMCs. CDR3 sequence reads: CASRQSRDRGSTNTGELFF. The CDR3 nucleotides are TGTGCCAGCAGGCAATCCCGGGACAGGGGATCAACGAACACCGGGGAGCTGTTTTTT.